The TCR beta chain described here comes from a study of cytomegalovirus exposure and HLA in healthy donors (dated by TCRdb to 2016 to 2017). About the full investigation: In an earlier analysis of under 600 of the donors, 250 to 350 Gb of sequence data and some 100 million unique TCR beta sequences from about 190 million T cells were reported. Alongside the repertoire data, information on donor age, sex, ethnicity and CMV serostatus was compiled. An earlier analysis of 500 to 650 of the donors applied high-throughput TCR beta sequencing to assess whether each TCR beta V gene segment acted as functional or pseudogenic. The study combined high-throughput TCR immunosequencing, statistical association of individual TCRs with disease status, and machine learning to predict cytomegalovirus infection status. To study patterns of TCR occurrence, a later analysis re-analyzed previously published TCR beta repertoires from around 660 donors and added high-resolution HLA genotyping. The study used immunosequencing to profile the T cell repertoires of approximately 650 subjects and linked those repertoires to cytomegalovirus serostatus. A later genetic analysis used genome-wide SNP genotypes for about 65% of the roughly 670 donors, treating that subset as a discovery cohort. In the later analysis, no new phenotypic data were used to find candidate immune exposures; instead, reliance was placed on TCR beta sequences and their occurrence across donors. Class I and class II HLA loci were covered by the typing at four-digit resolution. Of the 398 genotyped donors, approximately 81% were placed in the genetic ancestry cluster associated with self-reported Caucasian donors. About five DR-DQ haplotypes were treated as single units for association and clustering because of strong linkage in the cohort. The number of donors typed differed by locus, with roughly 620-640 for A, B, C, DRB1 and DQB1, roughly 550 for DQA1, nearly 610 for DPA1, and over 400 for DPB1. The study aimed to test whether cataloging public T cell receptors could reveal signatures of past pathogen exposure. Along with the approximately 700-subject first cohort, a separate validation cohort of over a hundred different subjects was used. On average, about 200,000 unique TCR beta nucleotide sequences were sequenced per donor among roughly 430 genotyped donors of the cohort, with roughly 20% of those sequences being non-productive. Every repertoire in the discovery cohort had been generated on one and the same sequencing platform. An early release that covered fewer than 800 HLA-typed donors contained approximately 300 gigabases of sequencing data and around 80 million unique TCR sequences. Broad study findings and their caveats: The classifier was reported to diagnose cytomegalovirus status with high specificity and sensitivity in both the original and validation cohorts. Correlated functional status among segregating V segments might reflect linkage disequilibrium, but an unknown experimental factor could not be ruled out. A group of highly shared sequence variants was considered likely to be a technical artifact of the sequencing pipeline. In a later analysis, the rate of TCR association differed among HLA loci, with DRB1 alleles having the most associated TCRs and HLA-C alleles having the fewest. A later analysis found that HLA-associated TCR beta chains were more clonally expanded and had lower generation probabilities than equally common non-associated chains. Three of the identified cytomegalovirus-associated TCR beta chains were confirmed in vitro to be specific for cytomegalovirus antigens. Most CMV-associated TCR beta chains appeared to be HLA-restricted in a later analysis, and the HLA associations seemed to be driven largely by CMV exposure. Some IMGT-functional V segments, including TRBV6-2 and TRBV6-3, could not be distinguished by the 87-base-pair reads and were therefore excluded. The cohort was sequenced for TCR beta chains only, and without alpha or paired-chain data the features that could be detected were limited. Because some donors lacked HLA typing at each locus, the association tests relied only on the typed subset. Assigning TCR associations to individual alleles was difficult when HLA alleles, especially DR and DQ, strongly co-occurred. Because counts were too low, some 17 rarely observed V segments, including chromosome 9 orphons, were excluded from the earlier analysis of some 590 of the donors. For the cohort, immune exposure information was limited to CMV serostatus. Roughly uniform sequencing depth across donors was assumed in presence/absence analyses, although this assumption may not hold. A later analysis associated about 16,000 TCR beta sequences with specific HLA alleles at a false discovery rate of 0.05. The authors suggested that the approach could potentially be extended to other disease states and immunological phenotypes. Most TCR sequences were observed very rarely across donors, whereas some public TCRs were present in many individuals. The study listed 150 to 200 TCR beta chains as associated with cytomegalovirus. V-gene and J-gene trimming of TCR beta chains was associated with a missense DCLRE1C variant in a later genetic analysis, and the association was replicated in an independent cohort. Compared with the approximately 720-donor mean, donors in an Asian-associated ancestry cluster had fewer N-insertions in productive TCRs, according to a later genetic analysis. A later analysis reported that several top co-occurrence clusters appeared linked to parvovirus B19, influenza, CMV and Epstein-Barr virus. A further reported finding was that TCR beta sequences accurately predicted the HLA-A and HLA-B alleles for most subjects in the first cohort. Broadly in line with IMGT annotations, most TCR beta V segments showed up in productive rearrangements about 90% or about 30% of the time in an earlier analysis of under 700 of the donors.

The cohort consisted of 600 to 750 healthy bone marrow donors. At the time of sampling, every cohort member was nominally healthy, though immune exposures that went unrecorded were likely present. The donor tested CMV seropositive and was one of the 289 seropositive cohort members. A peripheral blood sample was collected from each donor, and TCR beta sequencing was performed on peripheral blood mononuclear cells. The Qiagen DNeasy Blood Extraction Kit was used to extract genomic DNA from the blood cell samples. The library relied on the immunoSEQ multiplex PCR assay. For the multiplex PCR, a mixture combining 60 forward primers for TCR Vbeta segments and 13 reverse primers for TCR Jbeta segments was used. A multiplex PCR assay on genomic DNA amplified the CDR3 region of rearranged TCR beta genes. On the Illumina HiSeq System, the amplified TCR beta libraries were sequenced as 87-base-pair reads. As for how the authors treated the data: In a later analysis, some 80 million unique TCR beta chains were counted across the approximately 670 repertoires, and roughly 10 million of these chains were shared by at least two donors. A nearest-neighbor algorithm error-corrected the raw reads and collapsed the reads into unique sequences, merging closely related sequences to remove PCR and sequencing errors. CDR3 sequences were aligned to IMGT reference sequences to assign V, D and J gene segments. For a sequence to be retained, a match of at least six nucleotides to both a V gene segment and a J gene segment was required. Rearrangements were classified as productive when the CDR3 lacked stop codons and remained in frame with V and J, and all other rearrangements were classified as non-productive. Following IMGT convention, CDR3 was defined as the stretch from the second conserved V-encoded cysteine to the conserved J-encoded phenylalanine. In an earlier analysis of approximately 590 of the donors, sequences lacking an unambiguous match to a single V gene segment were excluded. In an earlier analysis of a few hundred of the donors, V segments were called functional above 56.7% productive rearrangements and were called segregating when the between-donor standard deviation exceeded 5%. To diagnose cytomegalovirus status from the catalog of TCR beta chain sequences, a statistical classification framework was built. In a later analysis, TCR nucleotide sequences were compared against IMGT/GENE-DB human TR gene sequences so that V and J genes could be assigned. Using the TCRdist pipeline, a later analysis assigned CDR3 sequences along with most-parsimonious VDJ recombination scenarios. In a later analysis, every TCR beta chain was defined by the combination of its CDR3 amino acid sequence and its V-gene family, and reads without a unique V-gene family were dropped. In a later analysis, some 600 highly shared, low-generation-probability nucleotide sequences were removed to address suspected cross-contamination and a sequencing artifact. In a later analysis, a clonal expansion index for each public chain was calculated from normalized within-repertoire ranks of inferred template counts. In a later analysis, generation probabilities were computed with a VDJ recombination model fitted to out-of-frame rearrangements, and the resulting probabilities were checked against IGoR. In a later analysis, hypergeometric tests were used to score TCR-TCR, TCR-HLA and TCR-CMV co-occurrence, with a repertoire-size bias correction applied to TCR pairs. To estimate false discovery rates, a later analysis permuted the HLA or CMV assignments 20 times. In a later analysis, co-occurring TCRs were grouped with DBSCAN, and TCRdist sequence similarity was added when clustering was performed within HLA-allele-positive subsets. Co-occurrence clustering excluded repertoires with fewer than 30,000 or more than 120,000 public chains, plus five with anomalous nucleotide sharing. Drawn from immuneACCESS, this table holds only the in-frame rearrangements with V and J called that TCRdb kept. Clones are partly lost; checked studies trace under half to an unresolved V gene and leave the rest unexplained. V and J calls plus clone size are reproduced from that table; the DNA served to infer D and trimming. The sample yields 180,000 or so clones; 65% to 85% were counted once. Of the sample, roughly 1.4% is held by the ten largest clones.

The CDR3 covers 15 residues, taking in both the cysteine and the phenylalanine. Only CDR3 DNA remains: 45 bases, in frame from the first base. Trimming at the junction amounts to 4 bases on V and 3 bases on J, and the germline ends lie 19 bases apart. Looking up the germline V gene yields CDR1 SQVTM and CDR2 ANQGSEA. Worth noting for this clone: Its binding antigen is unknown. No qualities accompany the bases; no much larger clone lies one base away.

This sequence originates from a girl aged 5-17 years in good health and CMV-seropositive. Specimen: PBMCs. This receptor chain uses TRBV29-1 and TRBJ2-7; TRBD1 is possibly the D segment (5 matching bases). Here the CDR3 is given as CSVGFDFPGFYEQYF. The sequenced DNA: TGCAGCGTTGGCTTTGATTTCCCAGGGTTCTACGAGCAGTACTTC.